The 29 T cell receptor beta chains listed next were all sequenced from one sample in a study of long-term antiretroviral therapy in people with HIV. Samples were assayed with immunoSEQ v3.0 at survey level. Repertoires were generated with immunoSEQ multiplex PCR, while TCRdb's copy carries only in-frame clones and drops some. The repertoire holds fewer than 30,000 clones, with 80% to 90% as singletons. This specimen consisted of unsorted PBMCs, obtained around 4.6 years after starting antiretroviral therapy. The receptor set was obtained from a man aged 25-45 years with HIV.

Here the CDR3 reads CASSLAGTGAEKLFF. The CDR3 DNA is TGTGCCAGCAGCTTAGCTGGGACAGGGGCCGAAAAACTGTTTTTT. The rearrangement uses TRBV7-2 and TRBJ1-4, with 10 bases aligning to TRBD1. Germline V gene data show CDR1 as SGHTA and CDR2 as FQGNSA. This CDR3 contains 15 residues. The J segment lost 8 bases and the V segment lost 0 bases, leaving 3 bases of the junction unmatched.

Here the CDR3 reads CASSTINLGGDTQYF. CDR3 bases: TGTGCCAGCAGTACGATAAACCTAGGGGGGGATACGCAGTATTTT. J is TRBJ2-3 and V is TRBV7-8; tentatively, D is TRBD1 or TRBD2 (6 bases each). There are 15 residues in the CDR3. Germline loops: CDR1 SGHVS, CDR2 FQNEAQ. Trimming took off 6 bases at V and 6 bases at J, with 19 bases between the two ends.

The CDR3 reads CASSSYSGRVPYEQYF. The CDR3 DNA reads as TGTGCCAGCAGTTCCTATAGCGGGAGGGTCCCTTACGAGCAGTACTTC. V gene TRBV27 combines with J gene TRBJ2-7; 11 nucleotides line up with TRBD2. The CDR3 contains 16 residues. Losses at the gene ends were 4 bases for V and 4 bases for J; bases not matched to a gene: 9. The germline gives CDR1 MNHEY, CDR2 SMNVEV (reference sequence).

V and J are TRBV5-1 and TRBJ1-2; D remains ambiguous. Germline assignment: CDR1 SGHRS and CDR2 YFSETQ. This CDR3 spans 15 amino acids. V was trimmed by 0 bases and J by 4 bases, leaving 13 bases between them. The CDR3 is CASSLEDPQSYGYTF. The CDR3 DNA reads as TGCGCCAGCAGCTTGGAGGACCCTCAGTCCTATGGCTACACCTTC.

The V gene is TRBV2, the J gene TRBJ2-3; possibly TRBD1 or TRBD2 for D (5 bases each). Germline V gene sequence: CDR1 SNHLY, CDR2 FYNNEI. Trimming left V 4 bases short and J 2 bases short, with 13 bases between. The CDR3 extends over 15 amino acids. CDR3 sequence (DNA): TGTGCCAGCAGTGGGGGACGGCGTCTCACAGATACGCAGTATTTT. Amino acids: CASSGGRRLTDTQYF.

This chain uses TRBV4-1 with TRBJ2-7, with unresolved D. The CDR3 covers 13 residues. The germline V gene has CDR1 MGHRA and CDR2 YSYEKL. Trimming left V 2 bases short and J 2 bases short, with 7 bases between. The CDR3 here is CASSQSLTYEQYF. The CDR3 DNA reads TGCGCCAGCAGCCAATCACTCACCTACGAGCAGTACTTC.

The chain carries TRBV7-8 and TRBJ2-7, with D perhaps matching TRBD1 (6 bases). V lost 2 bases to trimming and J lost 0 bases, with 11 bases between them. CDR3 length: 15 residues. CDR1 and CDR2 (germline): SGHVS, FQNEAQ. CDR3 loop: CASSLQGPFSYEQYF. CDR3 DNA: TGTGCCAGCAGCTTACAGGGGCCTTTCTCCTACGAGCAGTACTTC.

The chain couples TRBV9 to TRBJ2-3; perhaps TRBD2 as D (5 bases). Germline V gene data show CDR1 as SGDLS and CDR2 as YYNGEE. Trimming removed 2 bases from V and 2 bases from J, with 12 bases in between. The CDR3 has 15 amino acids. The DNA of the CDR3 is TGTGCCAGCAGCGTCGACTACGGTACCACAGATACGCAGTATTTT. Its protein is CASSVDYGTTDTQYF.

The rearrangement joins TRBV5-1 to TRBJ2-7, with D possibly being TRBD1 or TRBD2 (6 bases each). CDR1 is SGHRS, CDR2 YFSETQ, per germline. CDR3 length: 14 amino acids. V dropped 3 bases and J dropped 5 bases, with 15 bases sitting between them. The CDR3 here is CASSSTGSGDEQYF. CDR3 coding DNA: TGCGCCAGCAGCTCAACAGGGTCGGGAGACGAGCAGTACTTC.

The rearrangement joins TRBV7-9 to TRBJ1-5, with 8 bases matching TRBD1. The germline V gene has CDR1 SEHNR and CDR2 FQNEAQ (reference sequence). J lost 5 bases, V lost 4 bases, and 7 bases had no gene match. The CDR3 sequence is 15 residues long. In nucleotides, the CDR3 is TGTGCCAGCAGCTCGGACAGGGAAAAAGATCAGCCCCAGCATTTT. It codes for CASSSDREKDQPQHF. Looking up the rest from reference TRBV7-9 and TRBJ1-5 gives the full variable domain: DTGVSQNPRHKITKRGQNVTFRCDPISEHNRLYWYRQTLGQGPEFLTYFQNEAQLEKSRLLSDRFSAERPKGSFSTLEIQRTEQGDSAMYLCASSSDREKDQPQHFGDGTRLSIL.

The rearrangement links TRBV13 to TRBJ1-1, with D unresolved. Germline CDR1 is PRHDT and CDR2 is FYEKMQ (reference sequence). V lost 1 base to trimming and J lost 4 bases, with 10 bases between them. CDR3 length: 14 residues. The CDR3 DNA reads TGTGCCAGCAGCTTAGCTGGGCATACCACTGAAGCTTTCTTT. Translated, it gives CASSLAGHTTEAFF.

The chain combines TRBV5-6 with TRBJ1-1; D is possibly TRBD1 (5 bases). The V end lost 2 bases, the J end lost 1 base, and 6 bases lay between the germline ends. The CDR3 contains 13 residues. Germline assignment: CDR1 SGHDT and CDR2 YYEEEE. The CDR3 DNA reads as TGTGCCAGCAGCTTCGACAGGAACACTGAAGCTTTCTTT. Its protein is CASSFDRNTEAFF.

The rearrangement links TRBV25-1 to TRBJ1-2; 9 positions match TRBD1. J lost 2 bases, V lost 6 bases, and 13 bases had no gene match. The V gene's germline CDR1 is MGHDK and CDR2 SYGVNS. The length of the CDR3 is 17 residues. Here the CDR3 DNA reads TGTGCCAGCAGCCCCGGGACAGGGTTGTTGTGGAACTATGGCTACACCTTC. Amino acids: CASSPGTGLLWNYGYTF.

This chain uses TRBV19 with TRBJ1-6, with D perhaps TRBD1 (6 bases). The CDR3 is 15 amino acids. Germline V gives CDR1 LNHDA, CDR2 SQIVND (reference sequence). The V end lost 3 bases, the J end lost 7 bases, and 13 bases lay between the germline ends. For the CDR3, the DNA is TGTGCCAGTAGTATGGCGCAGGGGAAAAATTCACCCCTCCACTTT. The encoded protein is CASSMAQGKNSPLHF.

The table lists this clone with a count of one. The CDR3 spells CASSLEGGVTNEQFF. The CDR3 DNA reads as TGTGCCAGCAGCTTAGAGGGGGGGGTGACAAATGAGCAGTTCTTC. The genes are TRBV11-3 and TRBJ2-1; 7 nucleotides match TRBD2. The V and J ends lost 0 bases and 7 bases, in that order; junction bases with no gene match: 6. CDR1 and CDR2 (germline): SGHNT, YENEEA. The CDR3 consists of 15 residues.

The chain couples TRBV5-4 to TRBJ2-2; TRBD2 agrees at 9 bases. Per germline, CDR1 SGHNT and CDR2 YYREEE (reference sequence). With 4 bases clipped from V and 7 bases from J, the junction kept 11 bases outside the gene matches. The CDR3 spans 16 residues. CDR3 sequence reads: CASSPGVAGVDGELFF. Written as DNA, the CDR3 is TGTGCCAGCAGCCCCGGGGTAGCGGGAGTCGACGGGGAGCTGTTTTTT.

The J gene is TRBJ2-7, the V gene TRBV30, with D possibly being TRBD1 (6 bases). Germline lookup yields CDR1 GTSNPN and CDR2 SVGIG (reference sequence). The CDR3 runs 13 residues. V shed 3 bases and J shed 0 bases, with 9 bases lying between them. As DNA, the CDR3 is TGTGCCTGGAGCCCGGACAGCTCCTACGAGCAGTACTTC. Translating it yields CAWSPDSSYEQYF.

The chain couples TRBV9 to TRBJ2-6; 8 bases are shared with TRBD1. V lost 4 bases, J lost 1 base, and 7 bases stayed unmatched. Per the germline V gene, CDR1 is SGDLS and CDR2 is YYNGEE. CDR3 length equals 17 residues. DNA for the CDR3: TGTGCCAGCAGCTCCGGACAGGGACGGTCTGGGGCCAACGTCCTGACTTTC. As protein: CASSSGQGRSGANVLTF.

This sequence joins TRBV7-2 and TRBJ2-7, with D hard to call. Germline lookup yields CDR1 SGHTA and CDR2 FQGNSA. The V end lost 5 bases, the J end lost 3 bases, and 5 bases lay between the germline ends. The CDR3 covers 11 residues. The CDR3 loop is CASSQVYEQYF. The CDR3 nucleotides read TGTGCCAGCAGCCAGGTCTACGAGCAGTACTTC.

The V gene is TRBV7-7, the J gene TRBJ2-5; D is perhaps TRBD1 or TRBD2 (5 bases each). V was cut by 11 bases and J by 7 bases, with 17 bases left in between. The length of the CDR3 is 12 residues. Per germline, CDR1 SSHAT and CDR2 FNYEAQ (reference sequence). The CDR3 DNA reads TGTGCCGTGGGGCGGCCACTAGGGACCCAGTACTTC. Translated, it gives CAVGRPLGTQYF.

The chain is built from TRBV9 and TRBJ2-2; the D is unclear. Per germline, CDR1 SGDLS and CDR2 YYNGEE. With 0 bases removed from V and 3 bases from J, the gap between germline ends came to 9 bases. CDR3 length: 15 residues. In DNA form, the CDR3 reads TGTGCCAGCAGCGTAGGCGGCAGCCACACCGGGGAGCTGTTTTTT. It specifies CASSVGGSHTGELFF.

This rearrangement joins TRBV5-6 to TRBJ1-2, with D possibly being TRBD1 (5 bases). The germline V and J ends were trimmed by 1 base and 9 bases, with 10 bases remaining between them. Per germline, CDR1 SGHDT and CDR2 YYEEEE. CDR3 size: 12 residues. The CDR3 DNA reads as TGTGCCAGCAGCTTGATGCAGGGTAGCTACACCTTC. Translated, it gives CASSLMQGSYTF.

The genes are TRBV7-9 and TRBJ1-2, with TRBD1 matching over 7 bases. The CDR3 has 14 residues. V was clipped by 5 bases and J by 8 bases; unmatched bases: 11. Germline CDR1 is SEHNR and CDR2 is FQNEAQ (reference sequence). In nucleotides, the CDR3 is TGTGCCAGCAGCCCGGGGACAGAGGACTTGGGCTACACCTTC. It translates to CASSPGTEDLGYTF.

The rearrangement links TRBV9 to TRBJ2-7; D call uncertain. The germline V and J ends were trimmed by 7 bases and 3 bases, with 17 bases remaining between them. The V gene's germline CDR1 is SGDLS and CDR2 YYNGEE. There are 14 residues in the CDR3. DNA for the CDR3: TGTGCCAGCTCCCCCGGGCTAACTGACTACGAGCAGTACTTC. Protein: CASSPGLTDYEQYF.

The rearrangement joins TRBV30 to TRBJ2-3, with D tentatively TRBD1 or TRBD2 (6 bases each). This CDR3 spans 12 amino acids. CDR1 is GTSNPN and CDR2 is SVGIG in the germline V gene (reference sequence). Trimming stripped 8 bases from V and 4 bases from J, with 13 bases between. This CDR3 reads CAQRRGADTQYF. The DNA of the CDR3 is TGTGCCCAACGGAGGGGGGCAGATACGCAGTATTTT.

The chain employs TRBV5-4 and TRBJ2-7; TRBD2 aligns across 15 bases. The J segment lost 5 bases and the V segment lost 3 bases, leaving 6 bases of the junction unmatched. Germline-derived CDR1 and CDR2 are SGHNT and YYREEE (reference sequence). CDR3 length equals 16 residues. The CDR3 DNA follows: TGTGCCAGCAGCTCAGGACTAGCGGGAGGGCCCAACGAGCAGTACTTC. Residues: CASSSGLAGGPNEQYF.

This chain links TRBV6-1 with TRBJ1-5; D gene ambiguous. CDR1 and CDR2 (germline): MNHNS, SASEGT. The CDR3 covers 17 residues. V was pared by 2 bases and J by 2 bases, with 16 bases between. For the CDR3, the DNA is TGTGCCAGCAGTGAACAAGGCCTCGAGCGGGGCAATCAGCCCCAGCATTTT. Translation gives CASSEQGLERGNQPQHF.

The gene calls are TRBV5-1 and TRBJ2-5; D might be TRBD1 (5 bases). The CDR3 sequence is 14 residues long. The V end was cut by 4 bases, the J end by 5 bases, with 15 bases between. Germline CDR1 SGHRS, CDR2 YFSETQ. The CDR3 protein is CASSLGQGRETQYF. The DNA for the CDR3 is TGCGCCAGCAGCCTAGGGCAGGGAAGGGAGACCCAGTACTTC.

This sequence joins TRBV27 and TRBJ2-7; 11 nucleotides align to TRBD2. Unmatched junction bases numbered 6, after V lost 5 bases and J lost 3 bases. The CDR3 sequence is 15 residues long. The germline V gene has CDR1 MNHEY and CDR2 SMNVEV (reference sequence). The CDR3 coding sequence is TGTGCCAGCAGTCCATTAACTAGCGGGAGCTACGAGCAGTACTTC. It codes for CASSPLTSGSYEQYF.